A selection of T cell receptor beta chains follows, all from one sample in a study of OX40 agonist ivuxolimab in advanced cancers. TCRdb's copy holds only in-frame clones and misses some; the assay was immunoSEQ multiplex PCR. The data contain about 75,000 clones, roughly 85% of them singletons. The sample consisted of CD4+ or CD8+ T cells sorted from blood, taken in a trial of the OX40 agonist ivuxolimab. Receptors were obtained from an adult with an advanced solid tumor such as melanoma, head and neck, liver or kidney cancer. Both conserved end residues are part of each CDR3. Each record gives: V gene, J gene, CDR3 protein.

TRBV6-5	TRBJ2-1	CASSSGGQDNEQFF
TRBV11-2	TRBJ2-1	CASSFSSGSYNEQFF
TRBV2	TRBJ1-3	CASRSGQTSGNTIYF
TRBV7-9	TRBJ2-1	CASYSWGEQFF
TRBV5-1	TRBJ2-7	CASSLEAGSSYEQYF
TRBV2	TRBJ1-2	CASVGGVIPTDYGYTF
TRBV29-1	TRBJ1-2	CSVRGGDFLYTF
TRBV2	TRBJ1-1	CASSADINTEAFF
TRBV28	TRBJ1-4	CASRTTNEKLFF
TRBV2	TRBJ2-3	CASSGGGSSADTQYF
TRBV5-4	TRBJ1-3	CASSLERREDTIYF
TRBV6-5	TRBJ1-2	CASSYSPQGARGYTF
TRBV5-1	TRBJ2-7	CASSLQAGVSGTYEQYF
TRBV5-1	TRBJ1-1	CASSPGRGDTEAFF
TRBV7-7	TRBJ2-3	CASSPGQTDTQYF
TRBV2	TRBJ2-2	CASRTWTSGGTGELFF
TRBV25-1	TRBJ2-1	CASSRVAGGGNEQFF
TRBV10-3	TRBJ1-1	CAISALTGDTEAFF
TRBV7-9	TRBJ2-5	CASSFPWSGGGETQYF
TRBV6-6	TRBJ2-5	CATTGGSRIWETQYF
TRBV6-6	TRBJ2-1	CASSYGGPSSYNEQFF
TRBV5-1	TRBJ1-1	CASSLDRRNTEAFF
TRBV4-1	TRBJ2-1	CASSPQSGTYNEQFF
TRBV11-2	.	CASSFVGGGDYEQYF
TRBV6-5	TRBJ2-7	CASSWGDEQYF
TRBV15	TRBJ2-6	CATSHDLSGANVLTF
TRBV10-3	TRBJ2-3	CAIARGEDTQYF
TRBV5-1	TRBJ1-1	CASSLGGLTEAFF
TRBV18	TRBJ1-5	CASVGTYDQPQHF
TRBV27	TRBJ2-7	CASRTLATGGEQYF
TRBV6-5	TRBJ1-2	CASSIRQGADGYTF